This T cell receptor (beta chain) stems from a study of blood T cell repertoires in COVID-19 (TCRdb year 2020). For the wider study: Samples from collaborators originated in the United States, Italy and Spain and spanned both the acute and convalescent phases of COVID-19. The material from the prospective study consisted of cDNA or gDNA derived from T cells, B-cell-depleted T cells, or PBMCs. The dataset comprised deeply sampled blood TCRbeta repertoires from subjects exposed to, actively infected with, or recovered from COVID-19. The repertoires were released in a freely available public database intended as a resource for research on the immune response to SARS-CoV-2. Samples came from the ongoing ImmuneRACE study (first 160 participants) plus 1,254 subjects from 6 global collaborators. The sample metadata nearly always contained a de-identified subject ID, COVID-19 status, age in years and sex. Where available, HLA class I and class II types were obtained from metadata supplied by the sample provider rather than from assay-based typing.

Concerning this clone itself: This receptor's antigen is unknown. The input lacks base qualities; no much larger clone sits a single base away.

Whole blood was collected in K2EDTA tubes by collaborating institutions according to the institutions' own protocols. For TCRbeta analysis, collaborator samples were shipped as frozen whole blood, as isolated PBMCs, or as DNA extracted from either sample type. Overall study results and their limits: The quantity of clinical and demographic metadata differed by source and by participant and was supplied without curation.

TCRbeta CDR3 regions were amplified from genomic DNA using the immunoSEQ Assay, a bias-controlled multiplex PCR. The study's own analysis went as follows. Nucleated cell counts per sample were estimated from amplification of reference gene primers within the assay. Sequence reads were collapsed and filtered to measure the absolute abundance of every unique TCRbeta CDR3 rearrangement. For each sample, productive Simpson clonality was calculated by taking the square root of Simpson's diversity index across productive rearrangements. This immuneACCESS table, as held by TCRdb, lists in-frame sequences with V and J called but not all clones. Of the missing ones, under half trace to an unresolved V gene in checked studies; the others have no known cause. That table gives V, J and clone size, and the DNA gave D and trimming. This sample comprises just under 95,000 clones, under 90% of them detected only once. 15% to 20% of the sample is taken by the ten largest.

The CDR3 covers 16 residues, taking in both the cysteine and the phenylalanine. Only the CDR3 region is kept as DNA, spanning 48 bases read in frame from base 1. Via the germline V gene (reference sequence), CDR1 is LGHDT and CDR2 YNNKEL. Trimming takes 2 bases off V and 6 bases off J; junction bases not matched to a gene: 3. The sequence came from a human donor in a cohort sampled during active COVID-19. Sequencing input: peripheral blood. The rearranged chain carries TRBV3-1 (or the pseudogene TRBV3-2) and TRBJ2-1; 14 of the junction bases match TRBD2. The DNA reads TGTGCCAGCAGCCAACCCGGGACTAGCGGGAGCAATGAGCAGTTCTTC. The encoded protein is CASSQPGTSGSNEQFF.